One sample yielded the 2 T cell receptor beta chains listed below, sequenced in a study of cytomegalovirus exposure and HLA in healthy donors. Vbeta (60) and Jbeta (13) primers were used in the PCR. The protocol was immunoSEQ multiplex PCR, while the TCRdb copy is restricted to in-frame clones and leaves out a portion. The table has 150,000 to 200,000 clones, roughly 84% seen once. Sequencing input: PBMCs. These receptors were taken from a boy aged 10-17 years in good health and CMV-seronegative.

The chain carries TRBV20-1 and TRBJ2-3; the D is unclear. This CDR3 is 11 amino acids long. Germline CDR1 DFQATT, CDR2 SNEGSKA (reference sequence). V was pared by 3 bases and J by 4 bases, with 5 bases between. The CDR3 DNA reads as TGCAGTGCTAGCCAGGCAGATACGCAGTATTTT. Translation: CSASQADTQYF.

V usage is TRBV18 and J usage is TRBJ2-7, with 7 bases identical to TRBD1. The CDR3 extends over 17 amino acids. V lost 3 bases and J lost 3; bases outside the gene matches: 14. Germline lookup yields CDR1 KGHSH and CDR2 LQKENI. The CDR3 coding sequence is TGTGCCAGCTCACCCGTACAGGGGCCCCTCCCTGTCTACGAGCAGTACTTC. Its translation: CASSPVQGPLPVYEQYF.